The rows below give T cell receptor beta chains drawn from one sample of a study of breast tumors, draining lymph nodes, adjacent tissues. MiXCR, applied by TCRdb to the multiplex PCR reads, yields one record per CDR3 protein. Here the sample spans about 180,000 distinct CDR3 sequences, about 33% being singletons. The sequencing input was axillary lymph node tissue. These receptors were obtained from a female donor with breast cancer. Some clones in this sample may be carry-over from other donors' samples. The CDR3 runs from the conserved cysteine through the conserved F or W. A D gene is named only where the DNA matches it firmly. Clone size is not always given. Where it is, it says once, few, many or a class for expanded clones.

J,length,V,D,size,DNA,CDR3
TRBJ2-3,16,TRBV7-3,TRBD2,many,TGTGCCAGCAGCCCCGGGGCAGGGACTAACACAGATACGCAGTATTTT,CASSPGAGTNTDTQYF
TRBJ2-3,15,TRBV12-3/TRBV12-4,TRBD2,NA,TGTGCCAGCAGCGGACTAGCGGCCCCGGACCATACGCAGTATTTT,CASSGLAAPDHTQYF
TRBJ2-2,16,TRBV5-8,TRBD1,many,TGTGCCAGCAGCCACCTGACAGGGGATCAAACCGGGGAGCTGTTTTTT,CASSHLTGDQTGELFF
TRBJ2-7,15,TRBV2,TRBD2,many,TGTGCCAGCAGCGCTGGACTAGCGGGAGCCTACGAGCAGTACTTC,CASSAGLAGAYEQYF
TRBJ2-5,15,TRBV24-1,NA,NA,TGTGCCACCAGTGACACCGGACGGGTGGGAGAGACCCAGTACTTC,CATSDTGRVGETQYF
TRBJ1-1,13,TRBV20-1,NA,many,TGCAGTGCTAGAGGAGACGTGGACACTGAAGCTTTCTTT,CSARGDVDTEAFF
TRBJ1-4,13,TRBV14,TRBD1,many,TGTGCCAGCAGCCAGGGACAGCTTGAAAAACTGTTTTTT,CASSQGQLEKLFF
TRBJ1-5,12,TRBV20-1,NA,NA,TGCAGTGCTAGATCTGGGGGTCAGCCCCAGCATTTT,CSARSGGQPQHF
TRBJ2-5,17,TRBV4-1,TRBD2,few,TGCGCCAGCAGCAGCGATAAGCGGGGGCCGTACCAAGGGACCCAGTACTTC,CASSSDKRGPYQGTQYF
TRBJ1-2,16,TRBV7-9,NA,NA,TGTGCCAGCAGAACTTCTCGGGACACCTTATGGTATGGCCACACCTTC,CASRTSRDTLWYGHTF
TRBJ1-5,14,TRBV18,TRBD1,many,TGTGCCAGCTCCCTTGGGACAGGTAATCAGCCCCAGCATTTT,CASSLGTGNQPQHF
TRBJ2-7,12,TRBV12-3/TRBV12-4,NA,NA,TGTGTCAGCAGCTGGGCCGTCTACGAGCAGTACTTC,CVSSWAVYEQYF
TRBJ1-1,14,TRBV5-4,NA,NA,TGTGCCAGCAGCTCGGCCGGACAGTACACTGAAGCTTTCTTT,CASSSAGQYTEAFF
TRBJ2-3,17,TRBV19,TRBD1,many,TGTGCCAGTAGAGTTAGGTCGGGGACAGGCTCCACAGATACGCAGTATTTT,CASRVRSGTGSTDTQYF
TRBJ2-5,13,TRBV7-9,NA,NA,TGTGCCAGCAGCTTAGCAGACCCAGGGACCCAGTACTTC,CASSLADPGTQYF
TRBJ2-5,17,TRBV19,TRBD2,few,TGTGCCAGTAGTACTCTTTCCAGGACTAGCGGGAGACAGACCCAGTCCTTC,CASSTLSRTSGRQTQSF
TRBJ1-2,17,TRBV24-1,TRBD1,NA,TGTGCCACCAGTGATTATCGAACCGGGACAGATTTTTATGGCTACACCTTC,CATSDYRTGTDFYGYTF